Below, 11 T cell receptor beta chains from the same sample are listed, as sequenced in a study of T cell repertoires in cytomegalovirus infection. TCRdb processed the reads anew with MiXCR; each CDR3 protein has one entry. The table records approximately 190,000 distinct CDR3 sequences, roughly 9.8% of them present only once. The sequenced sample was PBMCs. Receptor source: a human donor in good health (CMV status not recorded). Some clones in this sample may be carry-over from other donors' samples.

The table lists this clonotype with many counts. The chain couples TRBV7-2 to TRBJ1-5, with D possibly matching TRBD1 (5 bases). The germline V gene has CDR1 SGHTA and CDR2 FQGNSA. CDR3 size: 15 residues. Trimming left V 5 bases short and J 0 bases short, with 11 bases between. In DNA, the CDR3 is TGTGCCAGCAGCCCGACGGGGCTTAGCAATCAGCCCCAGCATTTT. Its translation: CASSPTGLSNQPQHF.

The J gene is TRBJ1-2, the V gene TRBV6-6; D is possibly TRBD1 (6 bases). Germline V gives CDR1 MNHNY, CDR2 SVGAGI (reference sequence). The CDR3 sequence is 14 residues long. The V and J ends lost 2 bases and 7 bases respectively, with 14 bases between them. DNA for the CDR3: TGTGCCAGCAGTTACGCCCCAGACAGGTTTGGCTACACCTTC. Its translation: CASSYAPDRFGYTF.

This CDR3 reads CASSILFLDQPQHF. The CDR3 nucleotides are TGTGCCAGTAGTATTTTGTTCCTTGACCAGCCCCAGCATTTT. The V and J genes are TRBV19 and TRBJ1-5, with D unresolved. This CDR3 has 14 residues. The V end was cut by 3 bases, the J end by 7 bases, with 13 bases between. Germline assignment: CDR1 LNHDA and CDR2 SQIVND (reference sequence).

In the case of this clonotype: A much larger clone lies a single base off, so this may be a read error. The J gene is TRBJ2-7, the V gene TRBV5-6, with D hard to call. Per the germline V gene, CDR1 is SGHDT and CDR2 is YYEEEE. This CDR3 has 13 residues. Here the CDR3 reads CASSLDVPGERYF. CDR3 sequence (DNA): TGTGCCAGCAGCTTGGATGTTCCTGGCGAGCGGTACTTC.

The genes are TRBV10-3 and TRBJ2-5; the D gene is possibly TRBD2 (5 bases). V was shortened by 7 bases and J by 0 bases, with 9 bases between the two germline ends. The length of the CDR3 is 13 residues. Per the germline V gene, CDR1 is ENHRY and CDR2 is SYGVKD. The CDR3 nucleotides are TGTGCCATCAAGGTTAGCGACCAAGAGACCCAGTACTTC. As protein: CAIKVSDQETQYF.

The chain is built from TRBV4-1 and TRBJ1-1, with a weak D call TRBD1 (5 bases). CDR3 length equals 14 residues. V was cut by 3 bases and J by 4 bases, with 12 bases left in between. In germline, CDR1 is MGHRA, CDR2 YSYEKL. CDR3 sequence reads: CASSQPSGGTEAFF. The CDR3 DNA reads TGCGCCAGCAGCCAGCCCAGCGGGGGCACTGAAGCTTTCTTT.

This clonotype was seen ten or more times. This chain joins TRBV11-2 and TRBJ1-2; unclear D gene. V shed 5 bases and J shed 3 bases, with 10 bases lying between them. This CDR3 comprises 13 residues. Germline CDR1 is SGHAT and CDR2 is FQNNGV. The CDR3 DNA is TGTGCCAGCAGCCCTGTACGCGACTATGGCTACACCTTC. It codes for CASSPVRDYGYTF.

The chain joins TRBV14 to TRBJ2-2, with a possible D match to TRBD2 (5 bases). The CDR3 covers 15 residues. V lost 3 bases, J lost 2 bases, and 10 bases lay in between. From germline, CDR1 is SGHDN and CDR2 FVKESK. The DNA of the CDR3 is TGTGCCAGCAGCCAGGGAGCGGAAAACACCGGGGAGCTGTTTTTT. This sequence encodes CASSQGAENTGELFF.

The chain carries TRBV28 and TRBJ1-2; D not resolved. V lost 6 bases and J 5 bases, leaving 7 bases between the germline ends. Per the germline V gene, CDR1 is MDHEN and CDR2 is SYDVKM. This CDR3 is built from 11 residues. The CDR3 reads CASREEYGYTF. The CDR3 DNA reads TGTGCCAGCAGGGAGGAATATGGCTACACCTTC.

This clonotype was observed at least ten times. CDR3 sequence: CASSPGRDNEQFF. The DNA for the CDR3 is TGTGCCAGCAGTCCCGGACGGGACAATGAGCAGTTCTTC. The gene calls are TRBV7-3 and TRBJ2-1; D is unresolved. Trimming cost V 6 bases and J 5 bases, with 11 bases left between them. CDR1 is SGHTA, CDR2 FQGTGA, per germline. This CDR3 spans 13 amino acids.

This clonotype showed up just a few times. The chain joins TRBV2 to TRBJ2-6, with TRBD2 as a possible D gene (6 bases). The CDR3 is 16 amino acids. Trimming removed 8 bases from V and 0 bases from J, with 14 bases in between. CDR1 and CDR2 from the germline V gene are SNHLY and FYNNEI. The CDR3, as DNA: TGTGCCAGCCGGTTGGAGGGCGTCTCTGGGGCCAACGTCCTGACTTTC. Residues: CASRLEGVSGANVLTF.